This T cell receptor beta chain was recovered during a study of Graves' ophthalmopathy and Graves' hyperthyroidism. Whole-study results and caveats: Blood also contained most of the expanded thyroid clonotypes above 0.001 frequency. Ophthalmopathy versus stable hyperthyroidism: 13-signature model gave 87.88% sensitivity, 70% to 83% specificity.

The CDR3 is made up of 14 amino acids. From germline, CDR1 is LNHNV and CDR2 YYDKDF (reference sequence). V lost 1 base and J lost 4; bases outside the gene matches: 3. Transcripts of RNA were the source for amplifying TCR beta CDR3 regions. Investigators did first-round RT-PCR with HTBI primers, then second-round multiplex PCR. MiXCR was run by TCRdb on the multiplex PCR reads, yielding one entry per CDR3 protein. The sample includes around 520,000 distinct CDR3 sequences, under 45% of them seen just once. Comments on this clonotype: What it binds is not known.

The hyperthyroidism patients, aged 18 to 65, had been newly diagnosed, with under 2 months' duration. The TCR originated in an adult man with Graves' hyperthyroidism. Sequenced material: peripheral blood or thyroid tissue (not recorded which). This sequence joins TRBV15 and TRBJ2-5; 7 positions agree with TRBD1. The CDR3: CATSRGWTGETQYF. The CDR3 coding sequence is TGTGCCACCAGCAGAGGTTGGACAGGAGAGACCCAGTACTTC.